Each of the 27 T cell receptor beta chains below was sequenced from the same sample in a study of T cells after yellow fever vaccination. TCRdb re-called the 5' RACE reads with MiXCR, one entry per CDR3 protein. The table lists 300,000 to 400,000 distinct CDR3 sequences, 8.7% of them singletons. The sequencing here drew on PBMCs, taken on the day of the first yellow fever vaccination. Every receptor here comes from a young man who received the YFV17D yellow fever vaccine.

V usage is TRBV12-3 or TRBV12-4 and J usage is TRBJ2-7, with D perhaps TRBD2 (6 bases). Trimming removed 4 bases from V and 0 bases from J, with 16 bases in between. The CDR3 is 16 amino acids. The CDR3 here is CASSYRAGRYSYEQYF. Written as DNA, the CDR3 is TGTGCCAGCAGTTATCGGGCGGGGCGATACTCCTACGAGCAGTACTTC.

This clonotype was picked up many times. This chain links TRBV7-2 with TRBJ2-5; 10 nucleotides match TRBD2. In germline, CDR1 is SGHTA, CDR2 FQGNSA. The V gene end was trimmed by 2 bases and the J gene end by 5 bases; junction bases not matched to a gene: 5. CDR3 size: 15 residues. In DNA, the CDR3 is TGTGCCAGCAGCTTAAGTCTAGCGGGGGCTGAGACCCAGTACTTC. It specifies CASSLSLAGAETQYF.

This clonotype was seen a few times. V gene TRBV4-1 combines with J gene TRBJ1-4, with D perhaps matching TRBD1 (5 bases). Trimming pared 1 base from V and 5 bases from J, leaving 14 bases between. The CDR3 has 16 residues. The germline gives CDR1 MGHRA, CDR2 YSYEKL. This chain's CDR3 is CASSQGGGIGNEKLFF. CDR3 sequence (DNA): TGCGCCAGCAGCCAAGGGGGGGGAATAGGGAATGAAAAACTGTTTTTT.

This clonotype showed up just a few times. This chain connects TRBV5-1 to TRBJ2-5; 8 nucleotides align to TRBD1. The CDR3 runs to 15 residues. V dropped 0 bases and J dropped 4; count of bases not matched to a gene: 5. Germline V gene sequence: CDR1 SGHRS, CDR2 YFSETQ. In DNA form, the CDR3 reads TGCGCCAGCAGCTTGGCCCGGCAGGGGGCAGAGACCCAGTACTTC. It yields the protein CASSLARQGAETQYF.

The gene calls are TRBV7-6 and TRBJ2-1, with 12 bases fitting TRBD2. From germline, CDR1 is SGHVS and CDR2 FNYEAQ. There are 14 residues in the CDR3. The J segment lost 11 bases and the V segment lost 5 bases, leaving 7 bases of the junction unmatched. In DNA, the CDR3 is TGTGCCAGCAGCCAAGGACTAGCGGGGTTCAAGCAGTTCTTC. It translates to CASSQGLAGFKQFF.

This clonotype appeared many times. CDR3 sequence: CASSGDPGQGSDEQFF. The CDR3 coding sequence is TGTGCCAGCAGTGGAGACCCGGGACAGGGGAGCGATGAGCAGTTCTTC. The chain is built from TRBV6-1 and TRBJ2-1; 10 bases align to TRBD1. Trimming at V came to 4 bases and at J to 8 bases, leaving 11 bases not matched to a gene. Germline V gene sequence: CDR1 MNHNS, CDR2 SASEGT. This CDR3 contains 16 residues.

In its sample, this clonotype was seen a few times. This chain connects TRBV20-1 to TRBJ2-5; 8 positions match TRBD2. The junction had 4 bases not matched to a gene; V was cut back by 6 bases and J by 4 bases. This CDR3 spans 12 amino acids. CDR1 DFQATT and CDR2 SNEGSKA come from the germline V gene (reference sequence). CDR3 nucleotides: TGCAGTGCCCACGGGGGGGGAGAGACCCAGTACTTC. It is translated as CSAHGGGETQYF.

On this clonotype itself: A junction end diverges from the germline sequence, so it may reflect a read error. The rearrangement links TRBV6-6 to TRBJ1-2; 8 positions match TRBD1. This CDR3 comprises 12 residues. Germline V gene sequence: CDR1 MNHNY, CDR2 SVGAGI (reference sequence). The CDR3 nucleotides are TGTGCCATCTTGACAGGGGTAGATGGCTTCACCTTC. As protein: CAILTGVDGFTF.

Ten or more counts support this clonotype. V gene TRBV5-1 combines with J gene TRBJ2-1, with D perhaps matching TRBD1 (6 bases). V was clipped by 4 bases and J by 8 bases, with 19 bases between them. CDR3 length: 15 residues. CDR1 SGHRS and CDR2 YFSETQ come from the germline V gene. CDR3 nucleotides: TGCGCCAGCAGCGGGGCCCAGGGGAGTAAGGATGAGCAGTTCTTC. It specifies CASSGAQGSKDEQFF.

This rearrangement joins TRBV4-3 to TRBJ2-7; D ambiguous. Trimming removed 2 bases from V and 0 bases from J, with 8 bases in between. Per germline, CDR1 LGHNA and CDR2 YSLEER. The CDR3 runs 14 residues. CDR3 sequence (DNA): TGCGCCAGCAGCCAATCAGTGATCTCCTACGAGCAGTACTTC. This gives the protein CASSQSVISYEQYF.

This clonotype occurred a few times. The V call is TRBV24-1, the J call TRBJ2-1; TRBD1 might be the D (5 bases). Germline V gene sequence: CDR1 KGHDR, CDR2 SFDVKD. The CDR3 spans 14 residues. V shed 2 bases and J shed 10 bases, with 14 bases lying between them. DNA of the CDR3: TGTGCCACCAGTGATTCGCGAAGGTCAGGGGAGCAGTTCTTC. Translated: CATSDSRRSGEQFF.

This rearrangement joins TRBV4-2 to TRBJ1-1; unclear D gene. This CDR3 region has 13 residues. Trimming removed 4 bases from V and 4 bases from J, with 10 bases in between. CDR1 and CDR2 from the germline V gene are LGHNA and YNFKEQ. CDR3 bases: TGTGCCAGCAGCCCATCCTTCCCCACTGAAGCTTTCTTT. Amino acids: CASSPSFPTEAFF.

V usage is TRBV25-1 and J usage is TRBJ2-3; D is tentatively TRBD1 or TRBD2 (5 bases each). The CDR3 has 14 amino acids. CDR1 MGHDK and CDR2 SYGVNS come from the germline V gene. Trimming stripped 6 bases from V and 4 bases from J, with 14 bases between. DNA for the CDR3: TGTGCCAGCAGGATGGGACCCATCCCAGATACGCAGTATTTT. Amino acids: CASRMGPIPDTQYF.

This clonotype came up a few times. The chain employs TRBV3-1 and TRBJ2-3, with 11 bases that match TRBD2. The CDR3 consists of 17 residues. Germline V CDR1 and CDR2: LGHDT, YNNKEL (reference sequence). V lost 3 bases and J lost 0; bases outside the gene matches: 5. The CDR3 nucleotides read TGTGCCAGCAGCCAGGCTGGGACTAGCGGAAGCACAGATACGCAGTATTTT. It is translated as CASSQAGTSGSTDTQYF.

This clonotype has at least ten counts. The chain is built from TRBV15 and TRBJ1-2, with 8 bases that match TRBD1. Per germline, CDR1 LNHNV and CDR2 YYDKDF (reference sequence). This CDR3 is 16 amino acids long. Germline trimming cut 5 bases from V and 4 bases from J; bases unmatched to any gene: 12. The CDR3: CATSVDRGSSGYGYTF. The CDR3 bases are TGTGCCACCAGCGTAGACAGGGGTTCGAGCGGCTATGGCTACACCTTC.

A note on this clonotype: A read error is possible here, since a much larger clone lies one base away. V is TRBV10-3 and J is TRBJ2-1, with D tentatively TRBD2 (6 bases). The germline V gene has CDR1 ENHRY and CDR2 SYGVKD. The CDR3 loop spans 13 amino acids. DNA of the CDR3: TGTGGCATCAGTAACCAGCGGGACAATGAGCAGTTCTTC. The encoded protein is CGISNQRDNEQFF.

The gene calls are TRBV6-2 or TRBV6-3 and TRBJ1-5; maybe TRBD1 (5 bases). V dropped 2 bases and J dropped 2 bases, with 10 bases sitting between them. In germline, CDR1 is MNHEY, CDR2 SVGEGT. The CDR3 length is 15 residues. The CDR3: CASSYRGRGNQPQHF. CDR3 coding DNA: TGTGCCAGCAGTTACAGGGGTAGGGGCAATCAGCCCCAGCATTTT.

The CDR3 loop reads CASGLGPLNEQFF. The CDR3 region has the DNA TGTGCTAGTGGCCTCGGGCCGCTTAATGAGCAGTTCTTC. The gene calls are TRBV12-5 and TRBJ2-1; D is undetermined. The ends were cut back, 6 bases at V and 7 bases at J, with 13 bases in the middle. There are 13 residues in the CDR3. Germline-derived CDR1 and CDR2 are LGHNT and FRNRAP.

As to this clonotype: An end of the junction does not agree with germline; a read error may underlie this. The genes are TRBV9 and TRBJ1-3, with 7 nucleotides matching TRBD1. This CDR3 has 15 amino acids. CDR1 is SGDLS and CDR2 is YYNGEE in the germline V gene. The CDR3 coding sequence is TGTGCCAGCAGCGTATCGGGGACAGCCGGAACCACCATATATTTT. This translates into CASSVSGTAGTTIYF.

This clonotype showed up just a few times. The chain employs TRBV29-1 and TRBJ1-5; D might be TRBD1 (6 bases). The germline CDR1 and CDR2 sequences are SQVTM and ANQGSEA. The V end was cut by 6 bases, the J end by 3 bases, with 12 bases between. The CDR3 is 13 residues long. The CDR3 bases are TGCAGCGTCCTGACAGGAGTCAATCAGCCCCAGCATTTT. Its protein is CSVLTGVNQPQHF.

This clonotype came up a few times. The chain carries TRBV20-1 and TRBJ2-2; D is perhaps TRBD2 (5 bases). CDR1 is DFQATT, CDR2 SNEGSKA, per germline (reference sequence). The CDR3 has 12 residues. Trimming pared 6 bases from V and 10 bases from J, leaving 15 bases between. The CDR3 DNA sequence: TGCAGTGCACGCCCCACGGAGGAGGAGCTGTTTTTT. It codes for CSARPTEEELFF.

This clonotype was seen a handful of times. The chain has TRBV10-3 and TRBJ2-2, with a tentative D call TRBD1 (6 bases). The germline CDR1 and CDR2 sequences are ENHRY and SYGVKD. V gave up 10 bases and J gave up 1 base, with 22 bases separating them. This CDR3 region has 17 residues. The CDR3 bases are TGTGCCACCTCAGGGGAAGGGGATAAAGTGAACACCGGGGAGCTGTTTTTT. Encoded protein: CATSGEGDKVNTGELFF.

This clonotype was seen repeatedly, ten times or more. The genes are TRBV25-1 and TRBJ2-1; 11 nucleotides align to TRBD1. V was pared by 7 bases and J by 2 bases, with 1 base of the junction left unmatched. CDR1 and CDR2 (germline): MGHDK, SYGVNS. This CDR3 has 14 amino acids. CDR3 protein: CASMGQGAYNEQFF. Written as DNA, the CDR3 is TGTGCCAGCATGGGACAGGGGGCCTACAATGAGCAGTTCTTC.

The V gene is TRBV28, the J gene TRBJ2-7; 11 bases map to TRBD2. The CDR3 sequence is 15 residues long. The ends lost 6 bases at V and 0 bases at J; junction bases unmatched: 4. The germline V gene encodes CDR1 MDHEN and CDR2 SYDVKM. The CDR3 DNA is TGTGCCAGCAGGGCTACTAGCGGGAGCTCCTACGAGCAGTACGTC. Translating gives CASRATSGSSYEQYV.

This clonotype was counted only a few times. V and J are TRBV27 and TRBJ1-2; no firm D call. Germline V lookup: CDR1 MNHEY, CDR2 SMNVEV (reference sequence). The CDR3 contains 13 residues. The V end was cut by 5 bases, the J end by 2 bases, with 9 bases between. CDR3 amino acids: CASSLDVNYGYTF. CDR3 sequence (DNA): TGTGCCAGCAGTCTGGACGTGAACTATGGCTACACCTTC.

This clonotype was found a few times. The genes are TRBV10-3 and TRBJ2-1, with D maybe TRBD1 (6 bases). CDR1 and CDR2 (germline): ENHRY, SYGVKD. V lost 9 bases and J lost 6, with 9 bases in between. This CDR3 has 11 amino acids. The CDR3 reads CAINRANEQFF. The CDR3, as DNA: TGTGCCATTAACAGGGCCAATGAGCAGTTCTTC.

This clonotype has at least ten counts. The chain uses TRBV4-3 and TRBJ2-7; D could derive from TRBD1 or TRBD2 (6 bases each). The germline V gene encodes CDR1 LGHNA and CDR2 YSLEER. V shed 0 bases and J shed 0 bases, with 9 bases lying between them. The CDR3 spans 15 residues. DNA for the CDR3: TGCGCCAGCAGCCAAGAATGGGGGGCCTCCTACGAGCAGTACGTC. Residues: CASSQEWGASYEQYV.